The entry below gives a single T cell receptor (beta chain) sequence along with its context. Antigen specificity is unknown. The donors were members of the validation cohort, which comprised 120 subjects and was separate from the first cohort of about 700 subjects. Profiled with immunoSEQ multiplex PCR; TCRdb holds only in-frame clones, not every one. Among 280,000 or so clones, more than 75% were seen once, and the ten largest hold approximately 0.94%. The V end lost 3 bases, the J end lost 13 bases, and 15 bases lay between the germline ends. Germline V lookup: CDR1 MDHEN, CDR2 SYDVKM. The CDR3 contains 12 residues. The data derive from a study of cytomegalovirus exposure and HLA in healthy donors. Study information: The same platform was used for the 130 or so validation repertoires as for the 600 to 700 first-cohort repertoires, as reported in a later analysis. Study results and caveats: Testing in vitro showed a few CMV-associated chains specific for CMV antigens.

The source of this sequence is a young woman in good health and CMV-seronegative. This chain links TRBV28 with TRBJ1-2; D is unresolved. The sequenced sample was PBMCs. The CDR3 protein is CASSFPSVLSTF. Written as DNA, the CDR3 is TGTGCCAGCAGTTTTCCGTCTGTTCTTTCCACCTTC.